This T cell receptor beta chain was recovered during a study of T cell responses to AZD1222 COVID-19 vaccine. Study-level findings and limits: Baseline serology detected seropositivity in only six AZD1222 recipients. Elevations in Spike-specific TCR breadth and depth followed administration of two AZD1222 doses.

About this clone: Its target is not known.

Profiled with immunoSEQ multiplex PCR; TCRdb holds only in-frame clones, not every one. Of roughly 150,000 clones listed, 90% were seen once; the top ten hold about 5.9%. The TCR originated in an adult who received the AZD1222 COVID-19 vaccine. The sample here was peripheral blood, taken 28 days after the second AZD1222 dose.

CDR3 sequence: CASSRGDFSLNTGELFF. The DNA for the CDR3 is TGTGCCAGCAGTCGGGGGGACTTTTCCCTGAACACCGGGGAGCTGTTTTTT. This rearrangement joins TRBV6-6 to TRBJ2-2; 7 bases align to TRBD2. The ends lost 5 bases at V and 1 base at J; junction bases unmatched: 10. The CDR3 totals 17 residues. Germline lookup yields CDR1 MNHNY and CDR2 SVGAGI (reference sequence).